This record covers a single T cell receptor beta chain. Its antigen remains unidentified. With UMIs, 5'RACE template switching was used to make TCR beta cDNA. TCRdb reprocessed the 5' RACE reads, keeping one entry per CDR3 protein, no DNA. This repertoire comprises about 190,000 distinct CDR3 sequences; its ten largest clones make up about 19%. Germline V CDR1 and CDR2: SSHAT, FNYEAQ (reference sequence). The CDR3 has 16 residues. This entry belongs to a study of T cells expressing NK-cell markers. Study context: Beta-chain profiling covered CD3+CD56+NKG2C+, CD3+CD56+NKG2C- and CD3+CD56-NKG2C+ sorted subsets. Study-wide results and caveats: Roughly 1.0-8% of CD8+ T cells in about six donors belonged to dominant NKG2C+ clonotypes.

This TCR was sampled from a man aged 18-69 years in good health. The chain carries TRBV7-7 and TRBJ2-3; lacking DNA, the TRBD1 call made by TCRdb goes unchecked. The sample taken for sequencing was blood T cells: a sorted CD56 or NKG2C T cell subset, CD4+ or CD8+ T cells, or bulk PBMC T cells (not recorded which). This chain's CDR3 is CASSLGWGASTDTQYF.